This T cell receptor (beta chain) was identified during a study of cytomegalovirus exposure and HLA in healthy donors. Study as a whole: The approximately 120 validation repertoires, a later analysis reported, used the same platform as the roughly 610 first-cohort repertoires.

Sequenced by immunoSEQ multiplex PCR; TCRdb stores in-frame clones only, minus some. The profile covers over 120,000 clones, with about 95% appearing a single time and approximately 1.8% taken by the ten largest. To note about this clone: The antigen remains unidentified.

With V trimmed by 0 bases and J by 0 bases, 5 bases remained unmatched. This CDR3 spans 15 amino acids. Looked up from germline, CDR1 is GTSNPN and CDR2 is SVGIG (reference sequence). Findings and caveats of the study: It was found in a later analysis that first-cohort TCR clusters tended to co-occur in the 130 or so validation repertoires. Researchers counted about 150 TCR beta chains as cytomegalovirus-associated.

The sequenced sample consisted of PBMCs. The clonotype comes from a man between 18 and 29 years old in good health and CMV-seropositive. This rearrangement joins TRBV30 to TRBJ2-7, with TRBD1 matching 7 bases. This CDR3 reads CAWSVGTDASYEQYF. CDR3 bases: TGTGCCTGGAGTGTAGGGACAGACGCCTCCTACGAGCAGTACTTC.